Each of the 29 T cell receptor beta chains below was sequenced from the same sample in a study of blood T cell repertoires in COVID-19. Sequenced by immunoSEQ multiplex PCR; TCRdb stores in-frame clones only, minus some. The sample gives some 200,000 clones, 81% of which show up once; approximately 9.9% is in the top ten. Sample: peripheral blood. These receptors came from a woman aged 40 to 50 with COVID-19, enrolled during active disease.

The rearrangement links TRBV3-1 (or the pseudogene TRBV3-2) to TRBJ2-1, with D perhaps TRBD2 (5 bases). The CDR3 has 14 residues. Trimming left V 1 base short and J 2 bases short, with 6 bases between. Germline V CDR1 and CDR2: LGHDT, YNNKEL (reference sequence). CDR3 region: CASSQGRAYNEQFF. CDR3 nucleotides: TGTGCCAGCAGCCAAGGGCGGGCCTACAATGAGCAGTTCTTC.

The chain combines TRBV7-8 with TRBJ1-5; 11 bases fit TRBD1. Germline lookup yields CDR1 SGHVS and CDR2 FQNEAQ. The CDR3 totals 15 residues. V gave up 5 bases and J gave up 7 bases; unmatched junction bases: 7. As DNA, the CDR3 is TGTGCCAGCAGCCCCGGACAGGGGGCCCGGCAGCCCCAGCATTTT. Amino acid sequence: CASSPGQGARQPQHF.

This clone has a single count. The chain combines TRBV9 with TRBJ2-2, with 9 nucleotides matching TRBD2. CDR1 SGDLS and CDR2 YYNGEE come from the germline V gene. The V gene end was trimmed by 0 bases and the J gene end by 3 bases; junction bases not matched to a gene: 12. The CDR3 extends over 19 amino acids. In DNA, the CDR3 is TGTGCCAGCAGCGTAGGGGGTAGCGGGGGCCAACTCTACACCGGGGAGCTGTTTTTT. This sequence encodes CASSVGGSGGQLYTGELFF.

V gene TRBV28 combines with J gene TRBJ2-1; 7 bases are a match to TRBD1. The CDR3 has 15 amino acids. Germline CDR1 and CDR2: MDHEN and SYDVKM. V lost 6 bases, J lost 5 bases, and 10 bases stayed unmatched. The CDR3 DNA sequence: TGTGCCAGCAGGCCGCCGGGACAGAGCAACAATGAGCAGTTCTTC. Protein: CASRPPGQSNNEQFF.

This sequence joins TRBV25-1 and TRBJ2-1; maybe TRBD1 (6 bases). The CDR3 length is 13 residues. Trimming took off 7 bases at V and 10 bases at J, with 17 bases between the two ends. The V gene's germline CDR1 is MGHDK and CDR2 SYGVNS. CDR3 region: CASTRAQGNEQFF. CDR3 nucleotide sequence: TGTGCCAGCACTCGCGCACAGGGTAACGAGCAGTTCTTC.

Points on this clone: In the same sample, other DNA sequences code for this CDR3. The V call is TRBV9, the J call TRBJ2-5; D remains unclear. With 0 bases removed from V and 5 bases from J, the gap between germline ends came to 2 bases. Germline lookup yields CDR1 SGDLS and CDR2 YYNGEE. This CDR3 is built from 11 residues. For the CDR3, the DNA is TGTGCCAGCAGCGTAGCGGAGACCCAGTACTTC. Translating it yields CASSVAETQYF. Supplemented by reference TRBV9 and TRBJ2-5, the full variable domain reads DSGVTQTPKHLITATGQRVTLRCSPRSGDLSVYWYQQSLDQGLQFLIQYYNGEERAKGNILERFSAQQFPDLHSELNLSSLELGDSALYFCASSVAETQYFGPGTRLLVL.

The chain recombines TRBV14 with TRBJ2-7; D gene uncertain. V was shortened by 8 bases and J by 4 bases, with 9 bases between the two germline ends. The CDR3 is 11 amino acids. From germline, CDR1 is SGHDN and CDR2 FVKESK. The CDR3 reads CASGHFYEQYF. As DNA, the CDR3 is TGTGCCAGCGGTCACTTTTACGAGCAGTACTTC.

This clone was seen more than once but under ten times. The sample contains more than one DNA sequence encoding this CDR3. The CDR3, as DNA: TGTGCCAGCAGCTTAGCTACAGACTCTGGAAACACCATATATTTT. It is translated as CASSLATDSGNTIYF. This sequence joins TRBV7-8 and TRBJ1-3; D remains ambiguous. V was cut by 0 bases and J by 0 bases, with 6 bases left in between. Per the germline V gene, CDR1 is SGHVS and CDR2 is FQNEAQ. The CDR3 sequence is 15 residues long.

The chain couples TRBV19 to TRBJ2-7, with TRBD1 matching over 9 bases. Germline V lookup: CDR1 LNHDA, CDR2 SQIVND (reference sequence). The CDR3 has 14 amino acids. Unmatched junction bases numbered 0, after V lost 1 base and J lost 2 bases. Here the CDR3 DNA reads TGTGCCAGTAGTATAGGACAGGGGGCCTACGAGCAGTACTTC. It specifies CASSIGQGAYEQYF.

The V gene is TRBV5-5, the J gene TRBJ2-3; 9 nucleotides agree with TRBD2. Germline-derived CDR1 and CDR2 are SGHKS and YYEKEE (reference sequence). CDR3 size: 18 residues. V was pared by 4 bases and J by 0 bases, with 12 bases of the junction left unmatched. The CDR3 coding sequence is TGTGCCAGCAGCCGTTGGAGACTAGCGGCCACCAGCACAGATACGCAGTATTTT. Translating gives CASSRWRLAATSTDTQYF.

The V call is TRBV15, the J call TRBJ1-1; D may be TRBD1 (5 bases). Trimming removed 1 base from V and 4 bases from J, with 13 bases in between. This CDR3 comprises 15 residues. Germline CDR1 reads LNHNV; CDR2 reads YYDKDF (reference sequence). The CDR3 coding sequence is TGTGCCACCAGCAGAGGACAGACCGATGGCACTGAAGCTTTCTTT. Its translation is CATSRGQTDGTEAFF.

This chain links TRBV9 with TRBJ1-1, with D possibly matching TRBD1 (6 bases). The CDR3 length is 15 residues. Per the germline V gene, CDR1 is SGDLS and CDR2 is YYNGEE. V was shortened by 1 base and J by 1 base, with 11 bases between the two germline ends. The CDR3 is CASSVTTGKNTEAFF. Here the CDR3 DNA reads TGTGCCAGCAGCGTAACAACAGGGAAGAACACTGAAGCTTTCTTT.

V usage is TRBV6-6 and J usage is TRBJ2-7, with TRBD1 identical over 9 bases. This CDR3 has 14 amino acids. The germline CDR1 and CDR2 sequences are MNHNY and SVGAGI (reference sequence). Trimming took 2 bases from V and 4 from J; bases not matched to a gene: 3. The CDR3 here is CASSYLGQGYEQYF. The CDR3 DNA reads TGTGCCAGCAGTTACCTGGGACAGGGATACGAGCAGTACTTC.

This clone appeared a single time. The rearrangement joins TRBV6-1 to TRBJ2-1, with D tentatively TRBD2 (5 bases). Germline V gives CDR1 MNHNS, CDR2 SASEGT. The germline V and J ends were trimmed by 1 base and 8 bases, with 15 bases remaining between them. This CDR3 contains 15 residues. The CDR3 spells CASSEGSGGVDEQFF. For the CDR3, the DNA is TGTGCCAGCAGTGAAGGGAGCGGTGGGGTGGATGAGCAGTTCTTC.

The chain employs TRBV6-5 and TRBJ1-1; TRBD1 is a possible D gene (5 bases). The CDR3 spans 14 residues. Germline assignment: CDR1 MNHEY and CDR2 SVGAGI. The V end was cut by 2 bases, the J end by 6 bases, with 13 bases between. This CDR3 reads CASSYAWGRAEAFF. The CDR3 DNA is TGTGCCAGCAGTTACGCTTGGGGGAGGGCTGAAGCTTTCTTT.

The chain carries TRBV19 and TRBJ1-2; no clear D. CDR1 is LNHDA, CDR2 SQIVND, per germline (reference sequence). Trimming took off 3 bases at V and 6 bases at J, with 14 bases between the two ends. The CDR3 contains 14 residues. CDR3 sequence reads: CASSIGGAGNGYTF. CDR3 bases: TGTGCCAGTAGTATCGGTGGCGCGGGGAATGGCTACACCTTC. Full variable domain (outside the CDR3, taken from reference TRBV19 and TRBJ1-2): DGGITQSPKYLFRKEGQNVTLSCEQNLNHDAMYWYRQDPGQGLRLIYYSQIVNDFQKGDIAEGYSVSREKKESFPLTVTSAQKNPTAFYLCASSIGGAGNGYTFGSGTRLTVV.

The V gene is TRBV29-1, the J gene TRBJ1-4; D is undetermined. The germline gives CDR1 SQVTM, CDR2 ANQGSEA. CDR3 length: 12 amino acids. Deletions cut 4 bases from V and 7 bases from J, with 10 bases between. The CDR3 region has the DNA TGCAGCGTTGCGGGTAGTAGTGAAAAACTGTTTTTT. This translates into CSVAGSSEKLFF.

The J gene is TRBJ1-3, the V gene TRBV21-1; the D call TRBD1 from the table was never checked on the DNA. TRBV21-1 is a pseudogene locus. The CDR3 loop spans 16 amino acids. The CDR3 region is CASSKGQRYSGNTIYF. The CDR3 bases are TGTGCCAGCAGCAAGGGACAGCGGTACTCTGGAAACACCATATATTTT.

The chain joins TRBV29-1 to TRBJ2-3; 12 bases align to TRBD2. The ends lost 6 bases at V and 3 bases at J; junction bases unmatched: 4. Germline lookup yields CDR1 SQVTM and CDR2 ANQGSEA. The length of the CDR3 is 14 residues. Written as DNA, the CDR3 is TGCAGCGTCCTAGCGGGAGGGGTGACAGATACGCAGTATTTT. Protein: CSVLAGGVTDTQYF.

The gene calls are TRBV7-3 and TRBJ2-1, with TRBD2 matching over 9 bases. CDR1 and CDR2 from the germline V gene are SGHTA and FQGTGA. There are 16 residues in the CDR3. Trimming removed 5 bases from V and 2 bases from J; junction bases left unmatched: 7. CDR3 in DNA: TGTGCCAGCAGCCTCGCGATAGCGGGGGCCTACAATGAGCAGTTCTTC. Its translation: CASSLAIAGAYNEQFF.

The chain links TRBV19 to TRBJ2-7; 7 bases line up with TRBD1. V dropped 9 bases and J dropped 7; count of bases not matched to a gene: 12. The CDR3 has 13 residues. The germline CDR1 and CDR2 sequences are LNHDA and SQIVND (reference sequence). The CDR3 is CARHCTGVGEQYF. The CDR3 nucleotides read TGTGCCAGACATTGTACAGGGGTGGGGGAGCAGTACTTC.

The chain has TRBV18 and TRBJ2-7, with 10 bases aligning to TRBD1. The V segment lost 6 bases and the J segment 5 bases; nucleotides outside the gene matches: 13. The CDR3 is made up of 16 amino acids. The germline V gene has CDR1 KGHSH and CDR2 LQKENI. In DNA, the CDR3 is TGTGCCAGCTCTCGCCCGGGACAGGGGTTCGGGAACGAGCAGTACTTC. Its protein is CASSRPGQGFGNEQYF. Full variable domain (missing parts from reference TRBV18 and TRBJ2-7): NAGVMQNPRHLVRRRGQEARLRCSPMKGHSHVYWYRQLPEEGLKFMVYLQKENIIDESGMPKERFSAEFPKEGPSILRIQQVVRGDSAAYFCASSRPGQGFGNEQYFGPGTRLTVT.

The chain recombines TRBV2 with TRBJ1-2, with a weak D call TRBD1 (6 bases). The germline CDR1 and CDR2 sequences are SNHLY and FYNNEI. Trimming stripped 10 bases from V and 0 bases from J, with 18 bases between. There are 15 residues in the CDR3. The chain's CDR3 is CATRGAADSNYGYTF. CDR3 DNA: TGTGCCACCCGGGGGGCGGCGGATTCTAACTATGGCTACACCTTC.

The rearrangement uses TRBV6-5 and TRBJ2-3; no firm D call. CDR3 size: 14 residues. Germline V gene sequence: CDR1 MNHEY, CDR2 SVGAGI. V lost 6 bases to trimming and J lost 0 bases, with 10 bases between them. The CDR3 region is CASSLLQSTDTQYF. The CDR3 DNA sequence: TGTGCCAGCAGCCTGCTACAGAGCACAGATACGCAGTATTTT.

A few counts support this clone. The chain employs TRBV3-1 (or the pseudogene TRBV3-2) and TRBJ2-3, with TRBD1 matching over 10 bases. The V segment lost 1 base and the J segment 4 bases; nucleotides outside the gene matches: 5. The CDR3 runs 16 residues. From germline, CDR1 is LGHDT and CDR2 YNNKEL (reference sequence). The CDR3 DNA is TGTGCCAGCAGCCAAGGACAGGGGGCGCTCCCAGATACGCAGTATTTT. The encoded protein is CASSQGQGALPDTQYF.

This chain joins TRBV2 and TRBJ2-3; 9 positions agree with TRBD2. The CDR3 has 19 amino acids. Looked up from germline, CDR1 is SNHLY and CDR2 is FYNNEI. The trim removed 3 bases at V and 0 bases at J, leaving 13 bases unmatched. The CDR3 loop is CASSDKEWERGASTDTQYF. The CDR3 region has the DNA TGTGCCAGCAGTGATAAAGAATGGGAGCGGGGGGCTAGCACAGATACGCAGTATTTT.

This clone has more than one count but fewer than ten. The chain carries TRBV6-5 and TRBJ1-2; no firm D call. Germline assignment: CDR1 MNHEY and CDR2 SVGAGI. This CDR3 is 13 amino acids long. The V and J ends lost 6 bases and 2 bases respectively, with 10 bases between them. The DNA of the CDR3 is TGTGCCAGCAGAGATCCCGGGAACTATGGCTACACCTTC. It codes for CASRDPGNYGYTF.

This clone was seen once. This CDR3 is also generated by other DNA sequences in the sample. This sequence joins TRBV9 and TRBJ1-3; D remains ambiguous. The V end lost 0 bases, the J end lost 0 bases, and 4 bases lay between the germline ends. The germline CDR1 and CDR2 sequences are SGDLS and YYNGEE. This CDR3 comprises 14 residues. The CDR3 sequence: CASSVGSSGNTIYF. For the CDR3, the DNA is TGTGCCAGCAGCGTAGGGAGCTCTGGAAACACCATATATTTT.

The rearrangement links TRBV6-5 to TRBJ2-1, with 7 bases matching TRBD2. Trimming took 10 bases from V and 3 from J; bases not matched to a gene: 12. The CDR3 consists of 15 residues. The germline V gene encodes CDR1 MNHEY and CDR2 SVGAGI. CDR3 coding DNA: TGTGCCACCACCAGAACTAGCGAGCTCTACAATGAGCAGTTCTTC. It translates to CATTRTSELYNEQFF.